The 5 T cell receptor beta chains reported below all come from one sample, sequenced in a study of tumor-infiltrating lymphocytes in primary liver carcinoma (dated by TCRdb to the late 2010s). Without any cell sorting, total RNA and DNA were extracted together from around 20-30 mg of bulk tissue using the AllPrep DNA/RNA mini kit. The sample was run on an Illumina HiSeq 2500. TCRbeta-specific cDNA was reverse-transcribed from around 0.45 ug total RNA using a constant-region primer and ProtoScript II reverse transcriptase. Construction of the TCRbeta libraries relied on three nested rounds of multiplex PCR, following a slightly modified ARM-PCR procedure. Each of the first two PCR rounds ran for about 10 cycles using multiplex TRBV1-TRBV30 forward primers together with a Cbeta reverse primer. TCRdb ran its own pipeline on the public reads, namely fastp trimming at Q25 and MiXCR clone calling, and kept in-frame beta chains. When rows share a CDR3 protein, they turn into one entry using the most common DNA and genes. A total of roughly 24,000 distinct CDR3 sequences appear in this sample, 77% of them only once. In total, the top ten clones hold less than 35% of the sample.

Input material: liver tumor tissue from sampling region 5. The meaning of the sample's cell subset or site label: tumor region T5, tumor centre. Every receptor here comes from a young woman with primary liver carcinoma and hepatitis B virus infection.

Remarks on this clonotype: Here the CDR3 omits its conserved ending phenylalanine or tryptophan, so a read error is the likely source. The DNA is omitted, as the CDR3 cannot be located on it reliably, and the CDR3 follows TCRdb's listing. This chain connects TRBV11-2 to TRBJ1-3; TRBD1, as called in the table, went unchecked against the DNA. A total of 11 residues make up the CDR3, ends included. In germline, CDR1 is SGHAT, CDR2 FQNNGV. The CDR3 region is CASCPGTALYL.

The chain joins TRBV7-2 to TRBJ2-7, with 7 bases matching TRBD1. Looked up from germline, CDR1 is SGHTA and CDR2 is FQGNSA. This CDR3 spans 15 amino acids. J was trimmed by 2 bases and V by 1 base; bases with no gene match: 5. The CDR3 loop is CASSLGGTVPYEQYF. The CDR3 DNA is TGTGCCAGCAGCTTAGGTGGGACAGTACCCTACGAGCAGTACTTC.

Relative to its sample, this clonotype is medium-sized. This chain's CDR3 is CASSDAGTGKHEQYF. Written as DNA, the CDR3 is TGTGCCAGCAGTGATGCCGGGACAGGGAAGCACGAGCAGTACTTC. The chain has TRBV6-1 and TRBJ2-7; 9 nucleotides match TRBD1. Germline V gene data show CDR1 as MNHNS and CDR2 as SASEGT. J gave up 5 bases and V 3 bases, and 8 bases lay outside the gene matches. The CDR3 is made up of 15 amino acids.

With respect to this clonotype: The junction departs from germline at one end; a sequencing error may be responsible. The chain is built from TRBV29-1 and TRBJ2-1; tentative D call: TRBD2 (5 bases). CDR3 length: 13 residues. CDR1 SQVTM and CDR2 ANQGSEA come from the germline V gene. The CDR3: CSDRGVWESEQFF. CDR3 nucleotide sequence: TGTAGCGACCGTGGCGTGTGGGAGAGTGAGCAGTTCTTC.

Note on this clonotype: Given the absence of the conserved phenylalanine or tryptophan at the CDR3 end, a read error is likely. The V gene is TRBV4-3, the J gene TRBJ2-7; 7 bases agree with TRBD2. This CDR3 has 18 amino acids. V was clipped by 1 base and J by 3 bases; unmatched bases: 15. The V gene's germline CDR1 is LGHNA and CDR2 YSLEER. DNA for the CDR3: TGCGCCAGCAGCCAAGCTGTGACGGGGGGTCACGTCAGCTACGAGCAGTACATC. Protein product: CASSQAVTGGHVSYEQYI.